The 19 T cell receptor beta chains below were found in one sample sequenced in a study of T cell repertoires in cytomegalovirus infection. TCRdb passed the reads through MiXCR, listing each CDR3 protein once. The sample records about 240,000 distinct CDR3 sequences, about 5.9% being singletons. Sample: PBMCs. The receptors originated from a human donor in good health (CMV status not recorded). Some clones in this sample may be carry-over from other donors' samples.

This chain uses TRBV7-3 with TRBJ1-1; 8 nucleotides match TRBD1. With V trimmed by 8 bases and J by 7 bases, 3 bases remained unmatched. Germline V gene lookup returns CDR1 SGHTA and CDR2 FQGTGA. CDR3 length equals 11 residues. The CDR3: CASRGQGEAFF. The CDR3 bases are TGTGCCAGCCGTGGACAGGGTGAAGCTTTCTTT.

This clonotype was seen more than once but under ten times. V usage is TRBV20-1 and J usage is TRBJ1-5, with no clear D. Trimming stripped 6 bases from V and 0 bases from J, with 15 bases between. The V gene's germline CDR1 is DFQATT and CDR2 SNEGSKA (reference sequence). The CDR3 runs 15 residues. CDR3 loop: CSAPSGSSSNQPQHF. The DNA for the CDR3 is TGCAGTGCACCCTCTGGGTCCAGTAGCAATCAGCCCCAGCATTTT.

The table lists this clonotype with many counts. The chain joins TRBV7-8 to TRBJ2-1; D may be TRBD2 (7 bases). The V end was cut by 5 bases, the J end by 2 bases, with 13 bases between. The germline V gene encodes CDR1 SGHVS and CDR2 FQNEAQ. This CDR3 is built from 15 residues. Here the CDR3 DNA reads TGTGCCAGCAGCCTAGGGGGGGGGACCTACAATGAGCAGTTCTTC. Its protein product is CASSLGGGTYNEQFF.

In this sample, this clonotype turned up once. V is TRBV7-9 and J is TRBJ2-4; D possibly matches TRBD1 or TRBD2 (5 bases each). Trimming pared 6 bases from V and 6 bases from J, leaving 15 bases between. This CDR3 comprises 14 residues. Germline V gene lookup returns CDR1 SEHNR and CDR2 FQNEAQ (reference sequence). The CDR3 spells CASSSGPDGNIQYF. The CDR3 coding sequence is TGTGCCAGCAGTTCGGGGCCGGACGGAAACATTCAGTACTTC.

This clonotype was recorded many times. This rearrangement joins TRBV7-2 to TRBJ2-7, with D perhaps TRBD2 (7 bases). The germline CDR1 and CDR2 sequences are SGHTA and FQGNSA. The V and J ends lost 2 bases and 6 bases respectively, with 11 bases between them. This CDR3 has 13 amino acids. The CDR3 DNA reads TGTGCCAGCAGCTTAAACAGGGAGGGCGAGCAGTACTTC. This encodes CASSLNREGEQYF. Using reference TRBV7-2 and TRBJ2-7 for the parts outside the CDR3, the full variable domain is GAGVSQSPSNKVTEKGKDVELRCDPISGHTALYWYRQSLGQGLEFLIYFQGNSAPDKSGLPSDRFSAERTGGSVSTLTIQRTQQEDSAVYLCASSLNREGEQYFGPGTRLTVT.

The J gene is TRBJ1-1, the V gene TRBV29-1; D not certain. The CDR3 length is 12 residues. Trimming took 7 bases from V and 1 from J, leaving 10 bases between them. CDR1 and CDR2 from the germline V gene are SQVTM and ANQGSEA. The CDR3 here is CSATMGNTEAFF. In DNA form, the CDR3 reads TGCAGCGCCACAATGGGGAACACTGAAGCTTTCTTT.

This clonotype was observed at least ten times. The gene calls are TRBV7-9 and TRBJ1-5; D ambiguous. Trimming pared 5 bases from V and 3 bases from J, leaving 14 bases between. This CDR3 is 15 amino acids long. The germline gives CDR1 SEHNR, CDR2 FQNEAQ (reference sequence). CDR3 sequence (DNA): TGTGCCAGCAGCCGGACCTTTCCCAACAATCAGCCCCAGCATTTT. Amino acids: CASSRTFPNNQPQHF.

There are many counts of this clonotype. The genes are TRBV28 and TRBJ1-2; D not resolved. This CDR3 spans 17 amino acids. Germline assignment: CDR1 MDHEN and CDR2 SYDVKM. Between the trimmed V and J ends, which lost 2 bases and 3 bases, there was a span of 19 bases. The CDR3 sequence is CASSLRTPGRIYYGYTF. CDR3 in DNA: TGTGCCAGCAGTTTAAGAACGCCGGGGAGGATATACTATGGCTACACCTTC.

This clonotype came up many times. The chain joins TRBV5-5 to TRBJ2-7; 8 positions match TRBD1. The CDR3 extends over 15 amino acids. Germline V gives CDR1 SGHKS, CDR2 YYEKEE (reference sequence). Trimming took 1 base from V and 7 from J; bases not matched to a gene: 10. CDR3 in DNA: TGTGCCAGCAGCTTGTGGGACAGGACCGGGTGGGAGCAGTACTTC. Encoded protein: CASSLWDRTGWEQYF.

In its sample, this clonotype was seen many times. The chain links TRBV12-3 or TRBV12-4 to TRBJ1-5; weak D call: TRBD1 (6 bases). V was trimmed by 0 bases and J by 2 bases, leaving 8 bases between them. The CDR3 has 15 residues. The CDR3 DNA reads TGTGCCAGCAGTTTAGCATCAGGGGGCAATCAGCCCCAGCATTTT. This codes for CASSLASGGNQPQHF.

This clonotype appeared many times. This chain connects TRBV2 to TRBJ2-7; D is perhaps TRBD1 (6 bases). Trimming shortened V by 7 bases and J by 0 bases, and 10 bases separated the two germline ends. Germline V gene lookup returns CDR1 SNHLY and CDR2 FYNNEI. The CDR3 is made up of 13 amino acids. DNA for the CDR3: TGTGCCAGCACCAGGGGTGGCTCCTACGAGCAGTACTTC. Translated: CASTRGGSYEQYF.

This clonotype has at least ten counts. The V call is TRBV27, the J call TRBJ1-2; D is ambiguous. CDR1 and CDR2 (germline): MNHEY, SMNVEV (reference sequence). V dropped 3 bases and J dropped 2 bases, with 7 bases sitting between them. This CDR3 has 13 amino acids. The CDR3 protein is CASSFGQNYGYTF. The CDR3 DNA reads TGTGCCAGCAGTTTCGGCCAGAACTATGGCTACACCTTC.

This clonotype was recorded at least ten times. For the CDR3, the DNA is TGTGCCAGCAGCCCTCGGGACAGGGTGAATTCACCCCTCCACTTT. This encodes CASSPRDRVNSPLHF. The V call is TRBV7-9, the J call TRBJ1-6; TRBD1 agrees at 9 bases. Trimming removed 5 bases from V and 7 bases from J; junction bases left unmatched: 6. CDR3 size: 15 residues. Germline-derived CDR1 and CDR2 are SEHNR and FQNEAQ (reference sequence).

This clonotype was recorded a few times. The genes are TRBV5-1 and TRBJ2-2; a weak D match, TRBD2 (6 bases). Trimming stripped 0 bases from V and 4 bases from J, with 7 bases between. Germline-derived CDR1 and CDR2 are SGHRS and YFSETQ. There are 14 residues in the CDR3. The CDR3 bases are TGCGCCAGCAGCTTGGAGCGGGTCACCGGGGAGCTGTTTTTT. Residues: CASSLERVTGELFF. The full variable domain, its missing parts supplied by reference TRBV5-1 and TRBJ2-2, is KAGVTQTPRYLIKTRGQQVTLSCSPISGHRSVSWYQQTPGQGLQFLFEYFSETQRNKGNFPGRFSGRQFSNSRSEMNVSTLELGDSALYLCASSLERVTGELFFGEGSRLTVL.

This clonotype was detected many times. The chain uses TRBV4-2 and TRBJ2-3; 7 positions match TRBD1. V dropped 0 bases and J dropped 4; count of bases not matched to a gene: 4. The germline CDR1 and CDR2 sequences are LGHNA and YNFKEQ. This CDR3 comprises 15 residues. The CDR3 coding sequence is TGTGCCAGCAGCCAAGAAGTAGGGGGCGCAGATACGCAGTATTTT. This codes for CASSQEVGGADTQYF.

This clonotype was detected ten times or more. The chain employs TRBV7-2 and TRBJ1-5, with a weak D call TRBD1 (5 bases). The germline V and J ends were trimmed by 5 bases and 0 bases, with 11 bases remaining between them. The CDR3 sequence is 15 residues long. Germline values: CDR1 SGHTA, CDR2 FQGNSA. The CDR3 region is CASSLLTGSNQPQHF. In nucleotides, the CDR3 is TGTGCCAGCAGCCTCCTAACAGGTAGCAATCAGCCCCAGCATTTT.

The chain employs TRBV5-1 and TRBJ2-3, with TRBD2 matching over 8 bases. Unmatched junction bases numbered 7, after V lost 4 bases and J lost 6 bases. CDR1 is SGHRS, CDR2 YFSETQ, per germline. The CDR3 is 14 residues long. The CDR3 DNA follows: TGCGCCAGCAGCCCGGGAGGGCGAGAGGATACGCAGTATTTT. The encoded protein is CASSPGGREDTQYF.

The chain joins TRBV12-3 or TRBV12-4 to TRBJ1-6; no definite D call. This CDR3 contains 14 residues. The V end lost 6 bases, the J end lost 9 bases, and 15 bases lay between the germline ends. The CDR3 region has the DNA TGTGCCAGCAGAACCGGGGAGGAAGGTTCACCCCTCCACTTT. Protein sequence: CASRTGEEGSPLHF.

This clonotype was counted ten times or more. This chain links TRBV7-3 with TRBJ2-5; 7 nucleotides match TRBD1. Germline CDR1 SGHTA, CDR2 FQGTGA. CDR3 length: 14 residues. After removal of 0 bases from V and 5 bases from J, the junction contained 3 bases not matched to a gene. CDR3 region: CASSLTGGGETQYF. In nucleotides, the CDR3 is TGTGCCAGCAGCTTAACAGGGGGCGGGGAGACCCAGTACTTC.